Below, 20 T cell receptor beta chains from the same sample are listed, as sequenced in a study of identical twins. Each CDR3 protein is one row after TCRdb ran MiXCR on the 5' RACE reads. Here the sample spans about 480,000 distinct CDR3 sequences, approximately 14% being singletons. The same data also contributed to another study, on yellow fever vaccine responses in identical twins.

The sequenced sample was CD4+ T cells sorted from blood. The source of these receptors is a woman aged 18-29 years in good health.

This clonotype was counted a few times. The chain employs TRBV5-1 and TRBJ1-1; a possible D gene is TRBD1 (5 bases). Germline values: CDR1 SGHRS, CDR2 YFSETQ. The CDR3 runs 14 residues. Trimming pared 4 bases from V and 1 base from J, leaving 11 bases between. CDR3 nucleotides: TGCGCCAGCAGCCCCGGGGCAGGGAACACTGAAGCTTTCTTT. This sequence encodes CASSPGAGNTEAFF.

The gene calls are TRBV28 and TRBJ2-7, with D perhaps matching TRBD2 (5 bases). CDR1 and CDR2 from the germline V gene are MDHEN and SYDVKM. The CDR3 length is 13 residues. The V gene lost 8 bases and the J gene lost 2 bases, with 13 bases spanning the gap. This CDR3 is CASDPGDTYEQYF. CDR3 nucleotide sequence: TGTGCCAGCGACCCCGGGGATACCTACGAGCAGTACTTC.

V and J are TRBV7-9 and TRBJ1-3, with a tentative D call TRBD1 (5 bases). The germline V gene has CDR1 SEHNR and CDR2 FQNEAQ (reference sequence). V shed 2 bases and J shed 0 bases, with 11 bases lying between them. The CDR3 runs to 16 residues. CDR3 loop: CASSLSGALSGNTIYF. The CDR3 region has the DNA TGTGCCAGCAGCTTATCCGGGGCCCTCTCTGGAAACACCATATATTTT.

The rearrangement links TRBV5-1 to TRBJ2-5, with TRBD2 identical over 10 bases. The V segment lost 4 bases and the J segment 5 bases; nucleotides outside the gene matches: 8. CDR3 size: 15 residues. In germline, CDR1 is SGHRS, CDR2 YFSETQ. The CDR3 loop is CASSTPSGRGETQYF. As DNA, the CDR3 is TGCGCCAGCAGCACACCTAGCGGGAGAGGGGAGACCCAGTACTTC.

This clonotype has just a few counts. This chain connects TRBV12-3 or TRBV12-4 to TRBJ2-1, with 7 bases aligning to TRBD2. This CDR3 is 16 amino acids long. V lost 4 bases to trimming and J lost 5 bases; unmatched junction nucleotides: 11. CDR3 nucleotides: TGTGCCAGCAGTTGCTCTGGGGGGGGATGCGACAATGAGCAGTTCTTC. Amino acids: CASSCSGGGCDNEQFF.

This chain joins TRBV5-1 and TRBJ2-3; D gene unclear. V was clipped by 1 base and J by 0 bases, with 9 bases between them. Germline V gives CDR1 SGHRS, CDR2 YFSETQ. This CDR3 comprises 15 residues. DNA of the CDR3: TGCGCCAGCAGCTTGCTTCTCCCTAGCACAGATACGCAGTATTTT. Its translation: CASSLLLPSTDTQYF.

J is TRBJ1-1 and V is TRBV3-1; D gene uncertain. V was cut by 0 bases and J by 4 bases, with 12 bases left in between. CDR3 size: 15 residues. Germline lookup yields CDR1 LGHDT and CDR2 YNNKEL (reference sequence). The CDR3 region is CASSQDTGMGTEAFF. In DNA, the CDR3 is TGTGCCAGCAGCCAAGATACGGGGATGGGCACTGAAGCTTTCTTT. The full variable domain, rest sourced from reference TRBV3-1 and TRBJ1-1, is DTAVSQTPKYLVTQMGNDKSIKCEQNLGHDTMYWYKQDSKKFLKIMFSYNNKELIINETVPNRFSPKSPDKAHLNLHINSLELGDSAVYFCASSQDTGMGTEAFFGQGTRLTVV.

The chain couples TRBV14 to TRBJ2-1; 12 bases map to TRBD2. Germline CDR1 is SGHDN and CDR2 is FVKESK. With 5 bases clipped from V and 5 bases from J, the junction kept 7 bases outside the gene matches. The CDR3 is 16 amino acids. The CDR3 region is CASSVTLAGGHNEQFF. CDR3 sequence (DNA): TGTGCCAGCAGCGTCACCCTAGCGGGGGGGCACAATGAGCAGTTCTTC.

This clonotype showed up just a few times. The rearrangement joins TRBV28 to TRBJ2-1; unclear D gene. Trimming stripped 3 bases from V and 12 bases from J, with 9 bases between. This CDR3 comprises 11 residues. CDR1 and CDR2 from the germline V gene are MDHEN and SYDVKM. The CDR3 sequence is CASSLGFGQFF. The CDR3 coding sequence is TGTGCCAGCAGTTTGGGGTTCGGGCAGTTCTTC.

In this sample, this clonotype turned up a few times. The rearrangement uses TRBV10-3 and TRBJ2-7, with no clear D. Trimming took off 2 bases at V and 6 bases at J, with 5 bases between the two ends. CDR3 length: 11 residues. The germline gives CDR1 ENHRY, CDR2 SYGVKD. The CDR3 coding sequence is TGTGCCATCAGTGAGAGCCTCGAGCAGTACTTC. This encodes CAISESLEQYF.

The chain recombines TRBV7-2 with TRBJ2-3; 7 nucleotides match TRBD2. Germline CDR1 reads SGHTA; CDR2 reads FQGNSA. The ends lost 8 bases at V and 4 bases at J; junction bases unmatched: 6. The CDR3 totals 13 residues. The CDR3: CASWVAGSDTQYF. Written as DNA, the CDR3 is TGTGCCAGCTGGGTAGCGGGCTCAGATACGCAGTATTTT. The entire variable domain, with the rest obtained from reference TRBV7-2 and TRBJ2-3, is as follows: GAGVSQSPSNKVTEKGKDVELRCDPISGHTALYWYRQSLGQGLEFLIYFQGNSAPDKSGLPSDRFSAERTGGSVSTLTIQRTQQEDSAVYLCASWVAGSDTQYFGPGTRLTVL.

A few counts support this clonotype. The chain has TRBV20-1 and TRBJ1-1; the D is unclear. The CDR3 has 13 residues. With 6 bases removed from V and 5 bases from J, the gap between germline ends came to 16 bases. Germline assignment: CDR1 DFQATT and CDR2 SNEGSKA (reference sequence). The CDR3 DNA is TGCAGTGCCCAGTCCGCGCAAGTTACTGAAGCTTTCTTT. It translates to CSAQSAQVTEAFF.

This clonotype has a count of ten or more. This chain connects TRBV7-2 to TRBJ2-2, with D tentatively TRBD1 (6 bases). The CDR3 is 15 amino acids. Germline V lookup: CDR1 SGHTA, CDR2 FQGNSA. V shed 1 base and J shed 6 bases, with 12 bases lying between them. CDR3 sequence reads: CASSLVQGVAGELFF. The CDR3 DNA follows: TGTGCCAGCAGCTTAGTACAGGGAGTCGCCGGGGAGCTGTTTTTT.

In this sample, this clonotype turned up a few times. The J gene is TRBJ2-2, the V gene TRBV6-5; no firm D call. The CDR3 length is 12 residues. The V end lost 7 bases, the J end lost 6 bases, and 9 bases lay between the germline ends. Germline V gives CDR1 MNHEY, CDR2 SVGAGI. DNA of the CDR3: TGTGCCAGCAAGGGCATCCCCGGGGAGCTGTTTTTT. It translates to CASKGIPGELFF.

This chain uses TRBV5-1 with TRBJ2-2; 8 bases align to TRBD1. This CDR3 spans 16 amino acids. V was clipped by 1 base and J by 5 bases; unmatched bases: 7. In germline, CDR1 is SGHRS, CDR2 YFSETQ. CDR3 residues: CASSLLWTGKTGELFF. In DNA, the CDR3 is TGCGCCAGCAGCTTGTTGTGGACAGGGAAAACCGGGGAGCTGTTTTTT.

This clonotype was seen many times. The chain couples TRBV12-3 or TRBV12-4 to TRBJ2-7; a weak D match, TRBD1 (7 bases). Trimming left V 1 base short and J 6 bases short, with 13 bases between. The CDR3 contains 14 residues. The CDR3 here is CASSLEGAEGEQYF. In DNA form, the CDR3 reads TGTGCCAGCAGTTTAGAGGGGGCGGAGGGCGAGCAGTACTTC.

The genes are TRBV6-1 and TRBJ2-5, with 11 bases matching TRBD2. This CDR3 has 15 residues. From germline, CDR1 is MNHNS and CDR2 SASEGT. Losses at the gene ends were 5 bases for V and 4 bases for J; bases not matched to a gene: 6. CDR3 sequence: CASSIAGGPPETQYF. In DNA form, the CDR3 reads TGTGCCAGCAGTATAGCGGGGGGGCCGCCAGAGACCCAGTACTTC.

This clonotype came up a few times. The chain joins TRBV5-1 to TRBJ2-1; 8 positions agree with TRBD1. Germline V gives CDR1 SGHRS, CDR2 YFSETQ. The length of the CDR3 is 15 residues. Trimming took 3 bases from V and 2 from J; bases not matched to a gene: 4. The CDR3 bases are TGCGCCAGCAGCTCCCAGGACAGGGCCTACAATGAGCAGTTCTTC. Its protein product is CASSSQDRAYNEQFF.

This clonotype has ten or more counts. The genes are TRBV5-1 and TRBJ1-1, with D hard to call. The CDR3 has 13 amino acids. Trimming left V 4 bases short and J 2 bases short, with 9 bases between. Germline V gives CDR1 SGHRS, CDR2 YFSETQ. The CDR3 region has the DNA TGCGCCAGCAGCCGAGACGGTAACACTGAAGCTTTCTTT. Translation gives CASSRDGNTEAFF.

This clonotype was counted between two and nine times. This sequence joins TRBV6-4 and TRBJ2-3, with 10 bases matching TRBD1. The CDR3 is 18 amino acids. CDR1 is MRHNA, CDR2 SNTAGT, per germline. V lost 0 bases and J lost 2; bases outside the gene matches: 8. DNA of the CDR3: TGTGCCAGCAGTGACTCGATGAGGGACAGGGGTCCCACAGATACGCAGTATTTT. Its translation: CASSDSMRDRGPTDTQYF.